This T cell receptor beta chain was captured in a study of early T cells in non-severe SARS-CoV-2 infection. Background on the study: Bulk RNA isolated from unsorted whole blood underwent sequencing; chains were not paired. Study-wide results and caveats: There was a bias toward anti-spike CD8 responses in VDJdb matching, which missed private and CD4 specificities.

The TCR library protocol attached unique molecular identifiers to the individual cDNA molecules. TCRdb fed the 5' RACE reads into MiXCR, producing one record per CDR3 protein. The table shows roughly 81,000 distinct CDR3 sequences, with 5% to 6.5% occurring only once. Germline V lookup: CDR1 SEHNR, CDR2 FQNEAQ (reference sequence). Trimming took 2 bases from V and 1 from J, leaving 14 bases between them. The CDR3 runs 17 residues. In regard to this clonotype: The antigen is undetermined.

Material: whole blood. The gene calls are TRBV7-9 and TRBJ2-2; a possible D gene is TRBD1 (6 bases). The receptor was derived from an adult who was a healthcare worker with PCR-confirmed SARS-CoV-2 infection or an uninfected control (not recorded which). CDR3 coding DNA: TGTGCCAGCAGCTTATTAGGTACAGGGAAGAACACCGGGGAGCTGTTTTTT. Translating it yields CASSLLGTGKNTGELFF.